A single T cell receptor (beta chain) is shown here with its context. At the DNA level, this CDR3 is encoded by other sequences in the same sample as well. CDR3 length: 13 amino acids. From germline, CDR1 is MNHEY and CDR2 SMNVEV (reference sequence). V dropped 3 bases and J dropped 5 bases, with 10 bases sitting between them. Sequencing was performed with immunoSEQ multiplex PCR; in TCRdb, only in-frame clones are kept and a portion is missing. The data show more than 900,000 clones, approximately 80% seen once. Recent acute infections and vaccinations were absent in the healthy HIV-negative adult donors. Caucasian adults residing in Nashville, Tennessee made up all the donors. From CD4+ cells came CD45RA+ naive and CD45RA-negative memory subsets. This entry comes from a study of shared clonotypes between healthy human individuals.

Specimen: memory CD4+ T cells from PBMCs. Subset meaning: CD45RA-negative fraction. This sequence joins TRBV27 and TRBJ1-2, with a possible D match to TRBD1 (5 bases). This TCR was recovered from a man in his late teens or twenties in good health. Some clones in this sample may be carry-over from other donors' samples. This CDR3 is CASSLGGGYGYTF. CDR3 DNA sequence: TGTGCCAGCAGTTTGGGTGGGGGATATGGCTACACCTTC.